A single sample gave rise to the 5 T cell receptor beta chains below, sequenced in a study of T cells after yellow fever vaccination. TCRdb redid the calling of the 5' RACE reads with MiXCR, one entry per CDR3 protein. The data contain a few hundred thousand distinct CDR3 sequences, roughly 5.6% of them singletons. The input for sequencing was CD4+ T cells sorted from PBMCs, taken on the day of the yellow fever booster vaccination. The receptor source for this set is a man aged 18 to 30 who received the YFV17D yellow fever vaccine.

This clonotype turned up a few times. V is TRBV18 and J is TRBJ1-1; no clear D gene. CDR1 is KGHSH and CDR2 is LQKENI in the germline V gene. Trimming stripped 5 bases from V and 4 bases from J, with 17 bases between. This CDR3 is 15 amino acids long. The CDR3 region is CASSFVAGEITEAFF. Written as DNA, the CDR3 is TGTGCCAGCTCATTTGTGGCAGGCGAAATCACTGAAGCTTTCTTT.

This clonotype was detected many times. The chain links TRBV12-3 or TRBV12-4 to TRBJ2-5, with D unclear. The V and J ends lost 6 bases and 2 bases respectively, with 16 bases between them. The CDR3 loop spans 15 amino acids. This chain's CDR3 is CASSNWGGWQETQYF. CDR3 coding DNA: TGTGCCAGCAGCAACTGGGGTGGTTGGCAAGAGACCCAGTACTTC.

A word on this clonotype: Being one base from a much bigger clone, this may be a read error. The chain carries TRBV3-1 and TRBJ2-3, with D possibly TRBD2 on 7 matching bases. There are 15 residues in the CDR3. In germline, CDR1 is LGHDT, CDR2 YNNKEL (reference sequence). CDR3 DNA sequence: TGTGTCAGCAGCCCAGTAGGGGGGGGCGCAGATACGCAGTATTTT. This gives the protein CVSSPVGGGADTQYF.

This clonotype was observed at least ten times. The rearrangement links TRBV7-2 to TRBJ2-5, with D unresolved. Between the trimmed V and J ends, which lost 1 base and 7 bases, there was a span of 7 bases. Germline V gene sequence: CDR1 SGHTA, CDR2 FQGNSA. CDR3 length equals 12 residues. The CDR3 DNA follows: TGTGCCAGCAGCTTAGTTCCGGGGACCCAGTACTTC. This codes for CASSLVPGTQYF.

This clonotype has ten or more counts. The chain uses TRBV5-1 and TRBJ2-3, with 8 bases that match TRBD1. The CDR3 loop spans 15 amino acids. CDR1 SGHRS and CDR2 YFSETQ come from the germline V gene. The V segment lost 0 bases and the J segment 2 bases; nucleotides outside the gene matches: 2. CDR3 protein: CASSLGDRPTDTQYF. CDR3 coding DNA: TGCGCCAGCAGCTTGGGGGACAGGCCCACAGATACGCAGTATTTT.